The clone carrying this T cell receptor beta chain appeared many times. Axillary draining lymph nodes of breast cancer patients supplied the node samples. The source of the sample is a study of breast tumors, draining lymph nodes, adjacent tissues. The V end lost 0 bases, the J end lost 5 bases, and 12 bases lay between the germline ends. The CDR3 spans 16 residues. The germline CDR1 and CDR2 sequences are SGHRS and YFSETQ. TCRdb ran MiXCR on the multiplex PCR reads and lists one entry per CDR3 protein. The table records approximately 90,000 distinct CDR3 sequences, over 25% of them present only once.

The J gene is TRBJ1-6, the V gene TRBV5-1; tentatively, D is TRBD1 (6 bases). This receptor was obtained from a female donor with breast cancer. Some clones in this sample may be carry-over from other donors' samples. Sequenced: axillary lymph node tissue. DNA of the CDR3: TGCGCCAGCAGCTTGGAGCCAGGGGTCCATAATTCACCCCTCCACTTT. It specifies CASSLEPGVHNSPLHF.